This TCR beta chain was observed in a study of beta chain features in type 1 diabetes. Turning to the study itself: Sorted cells from all samples, numbering 100 million to 120 million, were examined. Findings and limits, study-wide: The naive, central memory and Treg TCRB repertoires looked more alike in patients than they did in healthy donors.

CDR3 length: 16 amino acids. V lost 0 bases to trimming and J lost 8 bases, with 18 bases between them. The germline gives CDR1 SGHDT, CDR2 YYEEEE. Reverse transcribing all isolated RNA meant expressed TCRB transcripts were sequenced. Regulatory, naive and central memory T cell samples averaged around 3.6 million reads. Method: immunoSEQ multiplex PCR; TCRdb's copy keeps in-frame clones and lacks some. Of around 430,000 clones listed, roughly 30% are singletons. This clone was counted only a few times. Its matching antigen is unknown. Sequenced input: naive CD4+ T cells from blood. The chain has TRBV5-6 and TRBJ2-1; the D is unclear. The sequence derives from a man between 18 and 29 years old in good health. CDR3 sequence (DNA): TGTGCCAGCAGCTTGGGTCGGAGCGCCCGTCGGGATGAGCAGTTCTTC. This gives the protein CASSLGRSARRDEQFF.